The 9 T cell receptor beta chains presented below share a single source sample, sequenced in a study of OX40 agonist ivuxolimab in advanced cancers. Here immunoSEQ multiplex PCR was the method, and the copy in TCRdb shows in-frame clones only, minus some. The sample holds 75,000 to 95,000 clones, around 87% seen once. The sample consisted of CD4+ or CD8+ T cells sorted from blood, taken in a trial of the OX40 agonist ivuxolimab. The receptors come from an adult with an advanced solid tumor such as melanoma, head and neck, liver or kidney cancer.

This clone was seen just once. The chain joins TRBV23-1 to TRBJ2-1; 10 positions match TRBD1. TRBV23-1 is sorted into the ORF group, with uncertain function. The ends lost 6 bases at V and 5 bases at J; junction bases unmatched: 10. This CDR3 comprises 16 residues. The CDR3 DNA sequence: TGCGCCAGCAGGCTCATTCCGGGACAGGGGAACAATGAGCAGTTCTTC. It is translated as CASRLIPGQGNNEQFF.

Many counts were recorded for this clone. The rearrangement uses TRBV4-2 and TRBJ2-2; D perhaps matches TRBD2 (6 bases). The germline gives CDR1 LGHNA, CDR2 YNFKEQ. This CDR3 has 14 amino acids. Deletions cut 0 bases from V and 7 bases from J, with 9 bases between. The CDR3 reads CASSQEEEGGELFF. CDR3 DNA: TGTGCCAGCAGCCAAGAGGAGGAGGGCGGGGAGCTGTTTTTT.

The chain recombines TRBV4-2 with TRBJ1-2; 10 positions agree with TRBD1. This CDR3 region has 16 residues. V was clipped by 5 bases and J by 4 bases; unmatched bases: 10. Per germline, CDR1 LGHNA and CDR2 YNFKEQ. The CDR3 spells CASSLGGTGVTYGYTF. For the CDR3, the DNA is TGTGCCAGCAGCTTGGGAGGGACAGGGGTAACCTATGGCTACACCTTC.

CDR3 DNA: TGCGCCAGCAGCCCGACAGGGAACACTGAAGCTTTCTTT. This encodes CASSPTGNTEAFF. The rearrangement uses TRBV5-1 and TRBJ1-1; D is perhaps TRBD1 (6 bases). Trimming removed 4 bases from V and 1 base from J, with 8 bases in between. The CDR3 covers 13 residues. From germline, CDR1 is SGHRS and CDR2 YFSETQ.

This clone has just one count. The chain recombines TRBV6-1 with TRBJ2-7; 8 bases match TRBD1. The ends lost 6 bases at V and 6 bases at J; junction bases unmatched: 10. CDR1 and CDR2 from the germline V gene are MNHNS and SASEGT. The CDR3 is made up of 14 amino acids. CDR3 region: CASRFPGQGTEQYV. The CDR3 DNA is TGTGCCAGCAGATTCCCCGGACAGGGAACCGAGCAGTACGTC.

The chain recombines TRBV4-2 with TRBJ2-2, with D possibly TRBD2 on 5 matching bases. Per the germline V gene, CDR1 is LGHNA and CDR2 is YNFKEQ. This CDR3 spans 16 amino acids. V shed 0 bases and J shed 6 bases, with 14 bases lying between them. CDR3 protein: CASSQDNGVSAGELFF. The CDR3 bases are TGTGCCAGCAGCCAAGATAACGGGGTGTCGGCCGGGGAGCTGTTTTTT.

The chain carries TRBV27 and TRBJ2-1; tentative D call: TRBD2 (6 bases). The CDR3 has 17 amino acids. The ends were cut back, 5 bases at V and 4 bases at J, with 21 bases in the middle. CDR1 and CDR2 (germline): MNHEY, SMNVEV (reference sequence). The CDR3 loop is CASSQQVVLGTYNEQFF. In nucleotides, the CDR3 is TGTGCCAGCAGTCAGCAGGTGGTTTTGGGGACTTACAATGAGCAGTTCTTC.

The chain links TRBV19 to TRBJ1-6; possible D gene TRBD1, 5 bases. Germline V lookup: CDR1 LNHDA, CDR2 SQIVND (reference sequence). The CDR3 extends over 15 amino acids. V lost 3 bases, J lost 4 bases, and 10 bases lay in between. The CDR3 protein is CASSIGGVYNSPLHF. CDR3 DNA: TGTGCCAGTAGTATCGGGGGAGTGTATAATTCACCCCTCCACTTT.

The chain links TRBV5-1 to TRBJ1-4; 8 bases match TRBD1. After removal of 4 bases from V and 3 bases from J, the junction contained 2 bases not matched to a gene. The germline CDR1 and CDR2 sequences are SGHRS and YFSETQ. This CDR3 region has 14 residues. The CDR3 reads CASSTGGSNEKLFF. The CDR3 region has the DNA TGCGCCAGCAGCACAGGGGGATCTAATGAAAAACTGTTTTTT.